These T cell receptor beta chains were read from a single sample in a study of cytomegalovirus exposure and HLA in healthy donors. Profiled with immunoSEQ multiplex PCR; TCRdb holds only in-frame clones, not every one. Among 30,000 to 45,000 clones listed, 80% to 90% were seen once. The sample consisted of PBMCs. These receptors originate from a middle-aged woman in good health and CMV-seropositive. Each CDR3 is given with its conserved first and last residue. A D gene is named only where the DNA matches it firmly. Some rows mark clone size as missing; the rest say once, few, many or name a class of expanded clone.

CASSLGGTGRHSQYF	TGTGCCAGCAGCTTAGGAGGGACAGGGCGCCACTCGCAGTATTTT	TRBD1	few	TRBV7-8	TRBJ2-3
CASSPPAGYTGELFF	TGTGCCAGCTCGCCCCCGGCGGGTTACACCGGGGAGCTGTTTTTT	.	.	TRBV18	TRBJ2-2
CASSFGAGETQYF	TGTGCCAGCAGCTTCGGGGCGGGGGAGACCCAGTACTTC	.	.	TRBV7-2	TRBJ2-5
CASNRIAGYNEQFF	TGTGCCAGCAACCGAATAGCGGGATACAATGAGCAGTTCTTC	TRBD2	.	TRBV11-2	TRBJ2-1
CASSMRLAGVDTQYF	TGTGCCAGTAGTATGAGACTAGCGGGGGTAGATACGCAGTATTTT	TRBD2	.	TRBV19	TRBJ2-3
CSGTASTDTQYF	TGCAGCGGGACAGCTAGCACAGATACGCAGTATTTT	.	.	TRBV29-1	TRBJ2-3
CASSSLRTGRAYGYTF	TGTGCCAGCAGCTCCTTGAGGACAGGGAGGGCCTATGGCTACACCTTC	TRBD1	once	TRBV11-2	TRBJ1-2
CASSPPGLSTDTQYF	TGTGCCAGCAGCCCACCGGGACTCAGCACAGATACGCAGTATTTT	.	.	TRBV9	TRBJ2-3
CASSLSGTQDQPQHF	TGTGCCAGCAGCTTATCCGGGACACAAGATCAGCCCCAGCATTTT	.	.	TRBV9	TRBJ1-5
CASSLERSSYEQYF	TGTGCCAGCAGCTTAGAAAGGAGCTCCTACGAGCAGTACTTC	.	.	TRBV7-8	TRBJ2-7
CASSLQGGEQYF	TGTGCCAGCAGCTTACAGGGGGGCGAGCAGTACTTC	.	few	TRBV7-9	TRBJ2-7
CASSHPSTTYNSPLHF	TGTGCCAGCAGCCACCCTAGTACAACCTATAATTCACCCCTCCACTTT	.	.	TRBV7-9	TRBJ1-6
CASSFGGQSYEQYF	TGTGCCAGCAGCTTCGGGGGACAGTCCTACGAGCAGTACTTC	.	.	TRBV7-2	TRBJ2-7
CASSLMGKSPLHF	TGTGCCAGCAGCTTGATGGGCAAATCACCCCTCCACTTT	.	once	TRBV5-8	TRBJ1-6
CASSLYRQVHGYTF	TGTGCCAGCAGCTTGTATCGACAGGTCCATGGCTACACCTTC	.	few	TRBV7-2	TRBJ1-2
CASSPLTGYGYTF	TGTGCCAGCAGTCCCCTGACAGGCTATGGCTACACCTTC	.	.	TRBV6-5	TRBJ1-2